This T cell receptor (beta chain) was sequenced in a study of immune evolution from preneoplasia to lung adenocarcinoma. Trimming pared 3 bases from V and 1 base from J, leaving 10 bases between. CDR1 SGHAT and CDR2 FQNNGV come from the germline V gene. The CDR3 runs 15 residues. Generated by immunoSEQ multiplex PCR, the TCRdb table keeps only in-frame clones and is missing some. The top ten clones hold around 4.6% of a sample with fewer than 50,000 clones, roughly four fifths of them seen once. Notes on the study in general: Normal lung had highest clonality; later lesions appeared denser, more diverse.

A note on this clone: What it recognizes is unknown.

The receptor's source is a person in their 60s with lung adenocarcinoma. Sequenced sample: FFPE invasive lung adenocarcinoma tissue. This sequence joins TRBV11-2 and TRBJ2-1, with D maybe TRBD1 (6 bases). The CDR3 spells CASSFRRGSYNEQFF. Written as DNA, the CDR3 is TGTGCCAGCAGCTTCCGCAGGGGTTCCTACAATGAGCAGTTCTTC.